Reported below is one T cell receptor (beta chain). Its antigen is still unknown. TCRdb recomputed calls from the RT-PCR reads with MiXCR, one row per CDR3 protein. The table lists about 780,000 distinct CDR3 sequences, less than 20% of them singletons, with roughly a tenth in the top ten. This sample was included in a study of response to subunit inactivated influenza vaccine. Study outcomes and limitations: Researchers suggested that each seasonal influenza vaccination recruits few new T cells.

The ends were cut back, 6 bases at V and 3 bases at J, with 15 bases in the middle. There are 14 residues in the CDR3. The V gene's germline CDR1 is DFQATT and CDR2 SNEGSKA (reference sequence). This rearrangement joins TRBV20-1 to TRBJ1-5; no clear D gene. The TCR originated in a man between 50 and 59 years old who received an inactivated influenza vaccine. The sequences come from PBMCs from blood, collected around 5 days after vaccination. The CDR3 coding sequence is TGCAGTGCAACCTTCACGGCCGCCAATCAGCCCCAGCATTTT. Its protein product is CSATFTAANQPQHF.